This T cell receptor beta chain is from a study of T cell repertoires in cytomegalovirus infection. Whole-study context: It can be stated that public TCR beta signatures indicated CMV infection as well as a matching HLA type.

Regarding this clonotype: As yet, its antigen is unknown.

Study results and caveats: Summed frequency of shared TCR beta families picked out CMV carriers who also had the relevant HLA. CMV-specific TCR beta clonotypes restricted by HLA-C dominated the ex vivo response.

V was cut by 7 bases and J by 4 bases, with 13 bases left in between. The V gene's germline CDR1 is LNHDA and CDR2 SQIVND (reference sequence). The CDR3 contains 14 residues. Using its own MiXCR run on the reads, TCRdb lists one record per CDR3 protein. This sample carries nearly 450,000 distinct CDR3 sequences, about 33% of them seen once, and the ten largest clones take roughly an eighth. The source of this sequence is a human donor in good health (CMV status not recorded). Some clones in this sample may be carry-over from other donors' samples. Sample: PBMCs. The V call is TRBV19, the J call TRBJ2-2; weak D call: TRBD1 (6 bases). As DNA, the CDR3 is TGTGCCAGTACTCCAGACAGGCCCACCGGGGAGCTGTTTTTT. Protein: CASTPDRPTGELFF.